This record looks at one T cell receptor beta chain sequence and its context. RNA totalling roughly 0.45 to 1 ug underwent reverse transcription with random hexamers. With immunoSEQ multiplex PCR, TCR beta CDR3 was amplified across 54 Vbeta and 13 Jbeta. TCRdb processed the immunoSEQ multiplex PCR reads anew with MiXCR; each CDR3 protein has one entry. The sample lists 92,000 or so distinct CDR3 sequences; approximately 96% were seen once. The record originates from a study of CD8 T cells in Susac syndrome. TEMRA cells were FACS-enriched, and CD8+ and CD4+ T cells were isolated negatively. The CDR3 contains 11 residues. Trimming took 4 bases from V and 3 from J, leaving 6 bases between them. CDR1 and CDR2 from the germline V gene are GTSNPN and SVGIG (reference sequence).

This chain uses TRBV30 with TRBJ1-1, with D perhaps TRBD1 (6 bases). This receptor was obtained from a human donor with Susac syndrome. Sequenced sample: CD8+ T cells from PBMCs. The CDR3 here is CAWNRDTEAFF. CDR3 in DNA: TGTGCCTGGAACAGGGACACTGAAGCTTTCTTT.